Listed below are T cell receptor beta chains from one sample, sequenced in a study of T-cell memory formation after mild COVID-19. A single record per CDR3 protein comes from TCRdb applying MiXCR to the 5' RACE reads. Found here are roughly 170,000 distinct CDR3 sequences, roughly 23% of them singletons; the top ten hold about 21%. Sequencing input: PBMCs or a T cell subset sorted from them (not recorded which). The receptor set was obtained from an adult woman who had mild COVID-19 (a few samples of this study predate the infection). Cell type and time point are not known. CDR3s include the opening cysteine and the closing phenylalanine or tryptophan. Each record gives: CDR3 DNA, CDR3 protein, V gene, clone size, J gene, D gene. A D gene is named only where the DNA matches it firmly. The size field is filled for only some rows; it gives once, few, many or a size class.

TGTGCCAGCAGCCACGCGGTCCATTTCGCAAACGAGCAGTACTTC CASSHAVHFANEQYF TRBV4-2 few TRBJ2-7 NA
TGCAGCGTTGAAGATGGGACTAGCGGAGGGGGCAATGAGCAGTTCTTC CSVEDGTSGGGNEQFF TRBV29-1 few TRBJ2-1 TRBD2
TGTGCCAGCAGCCTCACAGGCGATGAGCAGTTCTTC CASSLTGDEQFF TRBV7-9 many TRBJ2-1 NA
TGCAGTGCTAGAGGTAGGGGGCGGACTGAAGCTTTCTTT CSARGRGRTEAFF TRBV20-1 NA TRBJ1-1 TRBD1
TGTGCCAGCAGACAACAAGAGACCCAGTACTTC CASRQQETQYF TRBV7-9 NA TRBJ2-5 NA
TGTGCTAGTGCCCCTTCGGCCCTCCACTTT CASAPSALHF TRBV12-5 NA TRBJ1-6 NA
TGTGCTAGCAGCTCCCGGGACCCCCGAGCGACCCAGTACTTC CASSSRDPRATQYF TRBV7-7 few TRBJ2-5 NA
TGCAGTGCTCCCTTGTATGAGGCGGGAGAGAGAAAAGATACGCAGTATTTT CSAPLYEAGERKDTQYF TRBV20-1 few TRBJ2-3 TRBD2
TGTGCCACCAGCAACGGCACGTGGCTCGGATCCTACGAGCAGTACTTC CATSNGTWLGSYEQYF TRBV15 few TRBJ2-7 NA
TGTGCCAGCAGCCTGGGGGGCAGTCTTAATTCACCCCTCCACTTT CASSLGGSLNSPLHF TRBV7-2 NA TRBJ1-6 NA
TGTGCCAGCAGCTCCGAATTCCGTTCGGACCGCCATAATTCACCCCTCCACTTT CASSSEFRSDRHNSPLHF TRBV7-9 few TRBJ1-6 NA
TGTGCCAGCGGGGTTGGGTGGGGTAATGAGCAGTTCTTC CASGVGWGNEQFF TRBV19 few TRBJ2-1 NA
TGTGCCAGCAGTTCCACCCCCGGGACTAGCGGGAGTTCTACGCAGTATTTT CASSSTPGTSGSSTQYF TRBV12-3/TRBV12-4 few TRBJ2-3 TRBD2
TGTGCCAGCAGCGTAGGGGCCAGCGGGGGATTCACCGGGGAGCTGTTTTTT CASSVGASGGFTGELFF TRBV9 few TRBJ2-2 TRBD2
TGCAGCGTTGAGACGGGTTATGGCTACACCTTC CSVETGYGYTF TRBV29-1 once TRBJ1-2 NA
TGTGCCACCAGTGCCCATAGCGGGGGATCCTACAATGAGCAGTTCTTC CATSAHSGGSYNEQFF TRBV24-1 NA TRBJ2-1 TRBD2
TGTGCCAGCAGCACTCACAGGGCAGAGCAGTACTTC CASSTHRAEQYF TRBV7-8 NA TRBJ2-7 NA
TGTGCCAGCAGTACTTCAGGGGCAGATACGCAGTATTTT CASSTSGADTQYF TRBV6-2/TRBV6-3 NA TRBJ2-3 NA
TGTGCCAGCAGTTTCGAGGGCACTGAAGCTTTCTTT CASSFEGTEAFF TRBV6-5 few TRBJ1-1 NA
TGTGCCAGCAGCTTAAACGGCATGAACACTGAAGCTTTCTTT CASSLNGMNTEAFF TRBV7-3 few TRBJ1-1 NA
TGTGCCAGCAGTGTCCTAGCGGGGGACAATGAGCAGTTCTTC CASSVLAGDNEQFF TRBV2 few TRBJ2-1 TRBD2
TGCGCCAGCAGCTTGACAGGGGACAATCAGCCCCAGCATTTT CASSLTGDNQPQHF TRBV5-1 NA TRBJ1-5 TRBD1
TGTGCCAGCAGCACCGCCGGGACAGGGACGAACACTGAAGCTTTCTTT CASSTAGTGTNTEAFF TRBV7-2 NA TRBJ1-1 TRBD1
TGTGCCAGCGATCAGGGGGTGGTCACTGAAGCTTTCTTT CASDQGVVTEAFF TRBV7-9 NA TRBJ1-1 TRBD1
TGTGCCACCAGTGATTGGACCGGCGACGCCATATATTTT CATSDWTGDAIYF TRBV24-1 NA TRBJ1-3 NA
TGTGCCAGCAGAGTGGGGACAGGGGAATACGAGCAGTACTTC CASRVGTGEYEQYF TRBV25-1 NA TRBJ2-7 TRBD1
TGTGCCAGCAGGGGAGGGAAGAACACTGAAGCTTTCTTT CASRGGKNTEAFF TRBV7-9 few TRBJ1-1 NA
TGTGCCATCCTAAACAGGGACAACAACGAGCAGTACTTC CAILNRDNNEQYF TRBV10-3 few TRBJ2-7 NA
TGTGCCTCCGGTCGGGGAGTCACTGAAGCTTTCTTT CASGRGVTEAFF TRBV2 few TRBJ1-1 NA
TGTGCCAGCTCACCAGGAGCGGGGGGAATCAATGAGCAGTTCTTC CASSPGAGGINEQFF TRBV18 few TRBJ2-1 TRBD2
TGTGCCACCAGTGATTGGGGACGGGAGCCCAACCAGTACTTC CATSDWGREPNQYF TRBV24-1 NA TRBJ2-5 NA
TGTGCCATCGAAGCGGGCGGCCCCACCTACAATGAGCAGTTCTTC CAIEAGGPTYNEQFF TRBV10-3 NA TRBJ2-1 NA
TGTGCCAGCAGCCCCGGGAGTGCCACTGAAGCTTTCTTT CASSPGSATEAFF TRBV14 NA TRBJ1-1 NA
TGTGCCAGCAGCGGTGGACAGACCGGGTACGAGCAGTACTTC CASSGGQTGYEQYF TRBV5-4 few TRBJ2-7 NA
TGTGCCAGCAGGCCACTCCGCGGGAGGGCTCACGAGCAGTACTTC CASRPLRGRAHEQYF TRBV6-2/TRBV6-3 NA TRBJ2-7 TRBD2
TGCAGTGCTCGACGGGGCGGGTTAGTTCAAGAGACCCAGTACTTC CSARRGGLVQETQYF TRBV20-1 few TRBJ2-5 NA
TGTGCCAGCAGCCCGGCTAGCGGGAGGAACAATGAGCAGTTCTTC CASSPASGRNNEQFF TRBV11-2 NA TRBJ2-1 TRBD2
TGTGCCAGCAGCTTATCACTGAGGGAGAACTCTGGAAACACCATATATTTT CASSLSLRENSGNTIYF TRBV7-9 NA TRBJ1-3 NA
TGTGCCAGCAGCTTAAGGTCGGCAGGGGGCTATTCACCCCTCCACTTT CASSLRSAGGYSPLHF TRBV7-9 NA TRBJ1-6 TRBD1
TGTGCCAGCAGCGTAGCCTTGGGCTACGAGCAGTACTTC CASSVALGYEQYF TRBV9 few TRBJ2-7 NA